The source of this T cell receptor beta chain is a study of technical replicates of blood from a handful of donors. TCRdb's copy holds only in-frame clones and misses some; the assay was immunoSEQ multiplex PCR. The data hold around 81,000 clones, with 75% to 85% observed a single time. Trimming took 1 base from V and 10 from J, leaving 11 bases between them. The length of the CDR3 is 12 residues. Per the germline V gene, CDR1 is SGHDT and CDR2 is YYEEEE. Sequenced sample: PBMCs. This clonotype was sampled from a human donor in good health. Some clones in this sample may be carry-over from other donors' samples. The chain links TRBV5-6 to TRBJ2-5; TRBD2 is a possible D gene (6 bases). The CDR3 nucleotides read TGTGCCAGCAGCTTGCGGGAGCGTGGCCAGTACTTC. It is translated as CASSLRERGQYF.